Listed here are 24 T cell receptor beta chains from one sample, sequenced in a study of T cells in Graves' hyperthyroidism and ophthalmopathy. Amplification yielded TCR beta CDR3 regions, with RNA transcripts as the source. An initial round of RT-PCR targeting the TCR CDR3 relied on the HTBI primer set. TCRdb independently ran MiXCR on the multiplex PCR reads; one entry per CDR3 protein. The table shows about 480,000 distinct CDR3 sequences, with roughly an eighth occurring only once. Source material: blood. The receptors come from a woman in her late teens or twenties with Graves' hyperthyroidism.

V is TRBV29-1 and J is TRBJ2-6; D is ambiguous. The V gene lost 6 bases and the J gene lost 0 bases, with 3 bases spanning the gap. Per germline, CDR1 SQVTM and CDR2 ANQGSEA. The CDR3 is made up of 12 amino acids. The CDR3 DNA sequence: TGCAGCGTGCACTCTGGGGCCAACGTCCTGACTTTC. It codes for CSVHSGANVLTF.

This clonotype was detected only a few times. The chain couples TRBV5-5 to TRBJ2-6, with 9 bases lining up with TRBD1. Trimming removed 5 bases from V and 1 base from J; junction bases left unmatched: 7. CDR1 and CDR2 from the germline V gene are SGHKS and YYEKEE (reference sequence). This CDR3 spans 17 amino acids. CDR3 DNA: TGTGCCAGCAGACCAGACAGGGGGGGTTCTGGGGCCAACGTCCTGACTTTC. It is translated as CASRPDRGGSGANVLTF.

In its sample, this clonotype was seen many times. A read error may produce the germline difference seen at one junction end. The chain recombines TRBV2 with TRBJ2-5; 11 nucleotides match TRBD1. Per germline, CDR1 SNHLY and CDR2 FYNNEI. The CDR3 length is 15 residues. The CDR3 sequence: CASSEGQGALETQYF. CDR3 nucleotides: TGTGCCAGCAGCGAAGGACAGGGGGCGTTAGAGACCCAGTACTTC.

This clonotype occurred a few times. The chain links TRBV27 to TRBJ1-6; tentative D call: TRBD1 (5 bases). CDR3 size: 18 residues. Germline lookup yields CDR1 MNHEY and CDR2 SMNVEV (reference sequence). The V gene lost 6 bases and the J gene lost 0 bases, with 18 bases spanning the gap. The CDR3 bases are TGTGCCAGCAGCCCTCTAGCGGGGCGAAACTCCTATAATTCACCCCTCCACTTT. Its protein product is CASSPLAGRNSYNSPLHF.

The chain has TRBV20-1 and TRBJ2-2; 7 bases align to TRBD2. J gave up 8 bases and V 1 base, and 13 bases lay outside the gene matches. CDR1 and CDR2 from the germline V gene are DFQATT and SNEGSKA (reference sequence). The length of the CDR3 is 16 residues. This chain's CDR3 is CSARVPSGTYRGELFF. As DNA, the CDR3 is TGCAGTGCTAGAGTCCCCAGCGGGACCTACAGAGGGGAGCTGTTTTTT.

DNA of the CDR3: TGCGCCAGCAGCTTTAGGGGGGAGAACTACAATGAGCAGTTCTTC. Translated, it gives CASSFRGENYNEQFF. V and J are TRBV5-1 and TRBJ2-1, with D perhaps matching TRBD1 or TRBD2 (6 bases each). With 2 bases removed from V and 3 bases from J, the gap between germline ends came to 12 bases. This CDR3 has 15 residues. Germline values: CDR1 SGHRS, CDR2 YFSETQ. Together with reference TRBV5-1 and TRBJ2-1, the CDR3 gives the full variable domain: KAGVTQTPRYLIKTRGQQVTLSCSPISGHRSVSWYQQTPGQGLQFLFEYFSETQRNKGNFPGRFSGRQFSNSRSEMNVSTLELGDSALYLCASSFRGENYNEQFFGPGTRLTVL.

This clonotype was seen a few times. The chain combines TRBV5-6 with TRBJ2-1, with a weak D call TRBD2 (6 bases). Between the trimmed V and J ends, which lost 2 bases and 6 bases, there was a span of 15 bases. This CDR3 is 15 amino acids long. CDR1 is SGHDT, CDR2 YYEEEE, per germline. CDR3 region: CASSFWGGGFNEQFF. CDR3 sequence (DNA): TGTGCCAGCAGCTTTTGGGGAGGAGGGTTCAATGAGCAGTTCTTC.

This clonotype was seen more than once but under ten times. This chain links TRBV4-1 with TRBJ1-1, with 9 bases identical to TRBD1. Germline loops: CDR1 MGHRA, CDR2 YSYEKL. This CDR3 has 15 amino acids. Germline trimming cut 1 base from V and 4 bases from J; bases unmatched to any gene: 4. The CDR3 nucleotides read TGCGCCAGCAGCCAAGTACAGGGGGCCGGCACTGAAGCTTTCTTT. Its protein is CASSQVQGAGTEAFF.

This clonotype was found a few times. The CDR3 here is CASNPAGGSTDTQYF. For the CDR3, the DNA is TGTGCCAGCAACCCAGCGGGAGGGAGCACAGATACGCAGTATTTT. V and J are TRBV9 and TRBJ2-3, with 10 bases aligning to TRBD2. The CDR3 has 15 residues. With 6 bases clipped from V and 0 bases from J, the junction kept 4 bases outside the gene matches. The germline CDR1 and CDR2 sequences are SGDLS and YYNGEE.

The table lists this clonotype with many counts. This chain uses TRBV28 with TRBJ2-5; tentative D call: TRBD1 (5 bases). The V and J ends lost 3 bases and 5 bases respectively, with 16 bases between them. CDR1 MDHEN and CDR2 SYDVKM come from the germline V gene. The CDR3 covers 15 residues. The CDR3 coding sequence is TGTGCCAGCAGTTTTAACCAGGGTGGAAGGGAGACCCAGTACTTC. Translating gives CASSFNQGGRETQYF.

A remark on this clonotype: A much larger clone lies a single base off, so this may be a read error. The chain recombines TRBV5-1 with TRBJ2-2; the D is unclear. The CDR3 contains 13 residues. The V end was cut by 2 bases, the J end by 8 bases, with 10 bases between. Per the germline V gene, CDR1 is SGHRS and CDR2 is YFSETQ. The CDR3, as DNA: TGCGCCAGCAGCTTATACAGAGAAGGGGAGCTGTTTTTT. Encoded protein: CASSLYREGELFF.

This clonotype was counted a few times. This sequence joins TRBV29-1 and TRBJ2-1; 9 bases match TRBD1. CDR3 length equals 15 residues. Trimming cost V 4 bases and J 4 bases; bases outside gene matches: 8. The germline CDR1 and CDR2 sequences are SQVTM and ANQGSEA. The chain's CDR3 is CSVGVMDRGYNEQFF. The CDR3 DNA is TGCAGCGTTGGTGTGATGGACAGGGGATACAATGAGCAGTTCTTC.

This chain connects TRBV7-9 to TRBJ2-7, with TRBD2 identical over 10 bases. Germline V gene sequence: CDR1 SEHNR, CDR2 FQNEAQ (reference sequence). This CDR3 is built from 15 residues. Unmatched junction bases numbered 12, after V lost 8 bases and J lost 5 bases. The CDR3 DNA is TGTGCCAGCCTACCAACCCTAGCGGGAGATCACGAGCAGTACTTC. It codes for CASLPTLAGDHEQYF.

On this clonotype itself: This may arise from a read error, as a much more abundant clone is one base away. J is TRBJ1-4 and V is TRBV30; weak D call: TRBD1 (5 bases). The CDR3 has 15 amino acids. CDR1 and CDR2 from the germline V gene are GTSNPN and SVGIG (reference sequence). V lost 3 bases to trimming and J lost 0 bases, with 11 bases between them. The CDR3: CAWSGTAATNEKLFF. DNA for the CDR3: TGTGCCTGGAGCGGGACCGCGGCAACTAATGAAAAACTGTTTTTT.

This clonotype showed up many times. The chain has TRBV10-3 and TRBJ1-1, with D uncertain. CDR3 length: 14 residues. Germline CDR1 is ENHRY and CDR2 is SYGVKD. Trimming took off 0 bases at V and 2 bases at J, with 7 bases between the two ends. The DNA for the CDR3 is TGTGCCATCAGTGAGTCTTCCAGTAACACTGAAGCTTTCTTT. This sequence encodes CAISESSSNTEAFF.

This clonotype was observed many times. The chain combines TRBV7-3 with TRBJ2-2; no definite D call. With 5 bases removed from V and 4 bases from J, the gap between germline ends came to 5 bases. CDR3 length equals 12 residues. In germline, CDR1 is SGHTA, CDR2 FQGTGA. CDR3 region: CASSPTTGELFF. CDR3 sequence (DNA): TGTGCCAGCAGCCCAACCACCGGGGAGCTGTTTTTT.

This clonotype was counted at least ten times. This chain joins TRBV2 and TRBJ1-1, with D unresolved. The CDR3 is 14 residues long. Germline V gene lookup returns CDR1 SNHLY and CDR2 FYNNEI. V lost 2 bases to trimming and J lost 4 bases, with 11 bases between them. CDR3 region: CASSEWAESTEAFF. CDR3 in DNA: TGTGCCAGCAGTGAATGGGCGGAGAGCACTGAAGCTTTCTTT.

This clonotype showed up many times. The chain couples TRBV12-3 or TRBV12-4 to TRBJ2-7; TRBD2 agrees at 7 bases. This CDR3 contains 18 residues. V shed 3 bases, J shed 6 bases, and the junction held 20 bases outside the gene matches. In nucleotides, the CDR3 is TGTGCCAGCAGTTTGTGGGAGGGGTCGGGAGGAGGCCTCGGCGAGCAGTACTTC. It specifies CASSLWEGSGGGLGEQYF.

Concerning this clonotype itself: The junction shows a germline mismatch at one end, possibly a read error. The chain uses TRBV7-3 and TRBJ2-2; D remains ambiguous. The CDR3 has 15 amino acids. From germline, CDR1 is SGHTA and CDR2 FQGTGA. CDR3 DNA: TGTACCAGCAGCTTAGAACACGCGAACACCGGGGAGCTGTTTTTT. Residues: CTSSLEHANTGELFF.

This clonotype was counted between two and nine times. The chain joins TRBV6-1 to TRBJ1-2; possible D gene TRBD1, 6 bases. This CDR3 comprises 12 residues. V was cut by 5 bases and J by 8 bases, with 12 bases left in between. The germline V gene has CDR1 MNHNS and CDR2 SASEGT. CDR3 in amino acids: CASSTGWMGYTF. The CDR3 bases are TGTGCCAGCAGTACAGGGTGGATGGGCTACACCTTC.

This clonotype turned up a few times. The V call is TRBV5-1, the J call TRBJ1-3; possible D gene TRBD1, 6 bases. The CDR3 covers 15 residues. Germline V lookup: CDR1 SGHRS, CDR2 YFSETQ. Trimming took 3 bases from V and 0 from J, leaving 10 bases between them. The CDR3 loop is CASSSTGLSGNTIYF. CDR3 DNA sequence: TGCGCCAGCAGCTCGACAGGACTCTCTGGAAACACCATATATTTT.

Ten or more counts support this clonotype. The gene calls are TRBV20-1 and TRBJ2-2, with 11 positions matching TRBD2. CDR3 size: 16 residues. Trimming removed 0 bases from V and 6 bases from J; junction bases left unmatched: 6. Germline assignment: CDR1 DFQATT and CDR2 SNEGSKA (reference sequence). CDR3 DNA sequence: TGCAGTGCTAGAGAACTAGCGGGGGCTACCGCCGGGGAGCTGTTTTTT. Its translation: CSARELAGATAGELFF.

This clonotype showed up many times. Here the CDR3 reads CASAGQEVTDTQYF. The CDR3 nucleotides read TGTGCCAGCGCCGGACAAGAAGTCACAGATACGCAGTATTTT. The V call is TRBV27, the J call TRBJ2-3, with D possibly matching TRBD1 (5 bases). V lost 8 bases, J lost 2 bases, and 14 bases lay in between. This CDR3 region has 14 residues. Germline lookup yields CDR1 MNHEY and CDR2 SMNVEV (reference sequence).

About this clonotype itself: With a much larger clone just one base away, this may be a read error. The V and J genes are TRBV24-1 and TRBJ2-7; weak D call: TRBD2 (6 bases). Trimming removed 3 bases at V and 3 bases at J, with 17 bases between. In germline, CDR1 is KGHDR, CDR2 SFDVKD. The CDR3 covers 16 residues. DNA of the CDR3: TGTGCCACCAGTGATGATACGACGGGGGTGCACTACGAGCAGTACTTC. Translation: CATSDDTTGVHYEQYF.